This T cell receptor (beta chain) was recorded in a study of blood T cell repertoires in COVID-19. About the study: Sites in the United States, Italy and Spain provided acute and convalescent COVID-19 samples.

The CDR3 sequence is 14 residues long. The germline V and J ends were trimmed by 5 bases and 5 bases, with 15 bases remaining between them. Germline V gives CDR1 SGHTA, CDR2 FQGTGA. Methods used by the authors: Estimation of nucleated cell counts relied on the amplification of reference gene primers. Assay: immunoSEQ multiplex PCR; the TCRdb copy retains only in-frame clones and omits some. The V and J calls and clone size are taken from that table; D and trimming were inferred from the DNA. This table has about 330,000 clones, over 75% appearing once. The TCR was taken from a woman aged 45-65 years with active or convalescent COVID-19. The sequenced sample consisted of peripheral blood. The gene calls are TRBV7-3 and TRBJ1-1; D is unresolved. The CDR3 nucleotides read TGTGCCAGCAGCCCCACCGGCGGGGATACTGAAGCTTTCTTT. Protein: CASSPTGGDTEAFF.